One and the same sample provided the 25 T cell receptor beta chains below, sequenced in a study of early T cells in non-severe SARS-CoV-2 infection. A single record per CDR3 protein comes from TCRdb applying MiXCR to the 5' RACE reads. Among around 44,000 distinct CDR3 sequences, approximately 9.8% were seen once, and the ten largest hold roughly 8.3%. The sequencing input was whole blood. These receptors were taken from an adult who was a healthcare worker with PCR-confirmed SARS-CoV-2 infection or an uninfected control (not recorded which).

This clonotype has at least ten counts. The genes are TRBV28 and TRBJ2-2; D call uncertain. CDR3 length: 12 amino acids. Per the germline V gene, CDR1 is MDHEN and CDR2 is SYDVKM. Trimming removed 6 bases from V and 5 bases from J, with 7 bases in between. DNA for the CDR3: TGTGCCAGCAGCACAGAGACCGGGGAGCTGTTTTTT. It encodes CASSTETGELFF. Looking up the rest from reference TRBV28 and TRBJ2-2 gives the full variable domain: DVKVTQSSRYLVKRTGEKVFLECVQDMDHENMFWYRQDPGLGLRLIYFSYDVKMKEKGDIPEGYSVSREKKERFSLILESASTNQTSMYLCASSTETGELFFGEGSRLTVL.

The CDR3 region is CASSVAGTYNEQFF. The CDR3 DNA is TGTGCCAGCAGCGTAGCGGGGACCTACAATGAGCAGTTCTTC. The chain recombines TRBV9 with TRBJ2-1, with D possibly TRBD2 on 5 matching bases. The CDR3 length is 14 residues. V lost 0 bases to trimming and J lost 2 bases, with 6 bases between them. Looked up from germline, CDR1 is SGDLS and CDR2 is YYNGEE.

The CDR3 protein is CASSVRTSGMIYEQYF. CDR3 DNA: TGCGCCAGCAGCGTCCGGACTAGCGGGATGATATACGAGCAGTACTTC. V and J are TRBV4-1 and TRBJ2-7; 12 bases align to TRBD2. Germline CDR1 is MGHRA and CDR2 is YSYEKL. The CDR3 consists of 16 residues. V shed 5 bases and J 4 bases; nucleotides not matched to a gene: 9.

This clonotype was observed a few times. The rearrangement joins TRBV5-1 to TRBJ2-7; D is unresolved. Trimming left V 4 bases short and J 1 base short, with 15 bases between. Germline V CDR1 and CDR2: SGHRS, YFSETQ. CDR3 length: 15 residues. The CDR3 protein is CASSPDTPISYEQYF. The CDR3 nucleotides are TGCGCCAGCAGCCCCGACACACCAATTTCCTACGAGCAGTACTTC.

This clonotype was counted many times. V gene TRBV7-2 combines with J gene TRBJ2-3; 11 bases map to TRBD2. CDR3 length: 13 amino acids. V lost 8 bases to trimming and J lost 4 bases; unmatched junction nucleotides: 2. Per germline, CDR1 SGHTA and CDR2 FQGNSA. The CDR3 loop reads CASGTSGADTQYF. DNA of the CDR3: TGTGCCAGCGGGACTAGCGGCGCAGATACGCAGTATTTT.

This clonotype was found many times. CDR3 sequence reads: CAWSVGWLAGSVETQYF. DNA for the CDR3: TGTGCCTGGAGTGTTGGTTGGCTAGCGGGGTCGGTGGAGACCCAGTACTTC. The chain employs TRBV30 and TRBJ2-5, with 9 bases lining up with TRBD2. Trimming cost V 0 bases and J 5 bases; bases outside gene matches: 13. Germline values: CDR1 GTSNPN, CDR2 SVGIG (reference sequence). The CDR3 runs to 17 residues. Combining the CDR3 with reference TRBV30 and TRBJ2-5 gives the whole variable domain SQTIHQWPATLVQPVGSPLSLECTVEGTSNPNLYWYRQAAGRGLQLLFYSVGIGQISSEVPQNLSASRPQDRQFILSSKKLLLSDSGFYLCAWSVGWLAGSVETQYFGPGTRLLVL.

This clonotype has only a few counts. The gene calls are TRBV6-2 or TRBV6-3 and TRBJ2-7; D unresolved. Germline CDR1 reads MNHEY; CDR2 reads SVGEGT. The V end was cut by 3 bases, the J end by 0 bases, with 3 bases between. The CDR3 length is 12 residues. The chain's CDR3 is CASSYRSYEQYF. Here the CDR3 DNA reads TGTGCCAGCAGTTATCGCTCCTACGAGCAGTACTTC.

This clonotype was counted many times. V gene TRBV6-6 combines with J gene TRBJ2-1; 8 bases align to TRBD2. The CDR3 runs to 13 residues. V was pared by 6 bases and J by 6 bases, with 4 bases of the junction left unmatched. Germline V gene data show CDR1 as MNHNY and CDR2 as SVGAGI (reference sequence). The CDR3 DNA follows: TGTGCCAGCAGGGATGGACTAGCCAATGAGCAGTTCTTC. Translated, it gives CASRDGLANEQFF.

The table lists this clonotype with many counts. The rearrangement joins TRBV6-6 to TRBJ2-1; 10 bases match TRBD2. J was trimmed by 7 bases and V by 7 bases; bases with no gene match: 10. CDR1 MNHNY and CDR2 SVGAGI come from the germline V gene (reference sequence). The CDR3 runs to 15 residues. DNA of the CDR3: TGTGCCAGCACCTCCACTAGCGGGATAGGGAATGAGCAGTTCTTC. Translated, it gives CASTSTSGIGNEQFF.

In its sample, this clonotype was seen many times. The chain is built from TRBV6-6 and TRBJ1-4; D is uncertain. Germline CDR1 and CDR2: MNHNY and SVGAGI (reference sequence). This CDR3 is 16 amino acids long. The V end lost 0 bases, the J end lost 0 bases, and 8 bases lay between the germline ends. DNA for the CDR3: TGTGCCAGCAGTTACTCGAAAGGGACAACTAATGAAAAACTGTTTTTT. Amino acids: CASSYSKGTTNEKLFF.

This clonotype came up a few times. The chain has TRBV2 and TRBJ2-1; no clear D. With 4 bases removed from V and 2 bases from J, the gap between germline ends came to 15 bases. Germline V CDR1 and CDR2: SNHLY, FYNNEI. The CDR3 length is 16 residues. CDR3 DNA: TGTGCCAGCAGTGTAAGCCGGGTGACGACCTACAATGAGCAGTTCTTC. Its protein is CASSVSRVTTYNEQFF.

This clonotype was seen at least ten times. The V gene is TRBV10-3, the J gene TRBJ1-1; 10 bases align to TRBD1. The CDR3 is 15 amino acids. J gave up 10 bases and V 2 bases, and 10 bases lay outside the gene matches. CDR1 and CDR2 (germline): ENHRY, SYGVKD. CDR3 residues: CAISEGAGTGAVAFF. In nucleotides, the CDR3 is TGTGCCATCAGTGAGGGGGCCGGGACAGGGGCAGTAGCTTTCTTT.

This clonotype was observed many times. V gene TRBV15 combines with J gene TRBJ2-1; D gene uncertain. The germline V gene has CDR1 LNHNV and CDR2 YYDKDF (reference sequence). CDR3 length: 12 residues. Trimming left V 0 bases short and J 8 bases short, with 5 bases between. Here the CDR3 reads CATSRDQDEQFF. In nucleotides, the CDR3 is TGTGCCACCAGCAGAGATCAGGATGAGCAGTTCTTC.

The genes are TRBV28 and TRBJ2-7; 9 bases agree with TRBD1. Germline V CDR1 and CDR2: MDHEN, SYDVKM. V was pared by 5 bases and J by 5 bases, with 7 bases of the junction left unmatched. The CDR3 totals 14 residues. CDR3 protein: CASSLTGGSHEQYF. The DNA for the CDR3 is TGTGCCAGCAGTCTGACAGGGGGGAGCCACGAGCAGTACTTC.

This clonotype showed up many times. The V and J genes are TRBV11-3 and TRBJ2-1, with D possibly TRBD2 on 6 matching bases. The CDR3 runs to 15 residues. V was shortened by 5 bases and J by 0 bases, with 11 bases between the two germline ends. Germline CDR1 reads SGHNT; CDR2 reads YENEEA. CDR3 amino acids: CASSRDGSSYNEQFF. The CDR3 DNA reads TGTGCCAGCAGCCGCGACGGGAGCTCCTACAATGAGCAGTTCTTC.

V and J are TRBV19 and TRBJ1-1; TRBD1 aligns across 8 bases. The CDR3 extends over 14 amino acids. J gave up 5 bases and V 6 bases, and 8 bases lay outside the gene matches. In germline, CDR1 is LNHDA, CDR2 SQIVND (reference sequence). The CDR3 sequence is CASSRGQEWTEAFF. CDR3 sequence (DNA): TGTGCCAGTAGCAGGGGGCAAGAATGGACTGAAGCTTTCTTT.

The sample holds many counts of this clonotype. This chain joins TRBV28 and TRBJ1-5; D perhaps matches TRBD1 (5 bases). With 2 bases removed from V and 6 bases from J, the gap between germline ends came to 11 bases. Germline V lookup: CDR1 MDHEN, CDR2 SYDVKM. The CDR3 covers 14 residues. The CDR3 DNA is TGTGCCAGCAGTTTAGTGGGGGACGGTCAGCCCCAGCATTTT. Translated, it gives CASSLVGDGQPQHF. The full variable domain, in which reference TRBV28 and TRBJ1-5 provide the parts outside the CDR3, is DVKVTQSSRYLVKRTGEKVFLECVQDMDHENMFWYRQDPGLGLRLIYFSYDVKMKEKGDIPEGYSVSREKKERFSLILESASTNQTSMYLCASSLVGDGQPQHFGDGTRLSIL.

This sequence joins TRBV20-1 and TRBJ1-5, with D uncertain. With 6 bases removed from V and 2 bases from J, the gap between germline ends came to 14 bases. The length of the CDR3 is 14 residues. Per germline, CDR1 DFQATT and CDR2 SNEGSKA (reference sequence). This chain's CDR3 is CSARDLMGNQPQHF. The CDR3 bases are TGCAGTGCCCGGGATTTGATGGGCAATCAGCCCCAGCATTTT.

The table lists this clonotype with many counts. The CDR3 protein is CASSLDGYEQYF. The DNA for the CDR3 is TGTGCCAGCAGCTTAGACGGCTACGAGCAGTACTTC. The chain carries TRBV6-6 and TRBJ2-7; D is ambiguous. With 6 bases removed from V and 3 bases from J, the gap between germline ends came to 9 bases. Per the germline V gene, CDR1 is MNHNY and CDR2 is SVGAGI (reference sequence). The CDR3 is 12 residues long.

This clonotype was seen at least ten times. The chain links TRBV28 to TRBJ2-3; tentatively, D is TRBD1 (6 bases). There are 15 residues in the CDR3. Trimming removed 5 bases at V and 4 bases at J, with 16 bases between. Germline-derived CDR1 and CDR2 are MDHEN and SYDVKM. CDR3 sequence (DNA): TGTGCCAGCAGTAGGCCGCAGGGGTGGTCAGATACGCAGTATTTT. Translated: CASSRPQGWSDTQYF. Supplemented by reference TRBV28 and TRBJ2-3, the full variable domain reads DVKVTQSSRYLVKRTGEKVFLECVQDMDHENMFWYRQDPGLGLRLIYFSYDVKMKEKGDIPEGYSVSREKKERFSLILESASTNQTSMYLCASSRPQGWSDTQYFGPGTRLTVL.

The rearrangement uses TRBV12-5 and TRBJ2-7; D gene uncertain. Germline V CDR1 and CDR2: LGHNT, FRNRAP. Trimming stripped 7 bases from V and 7 bases from J, with 23 bases between. This CDR3 has 15 residues. CDR3 loop: CASAPSGSGLVEQYF. The DNA for the CDR3 is TGTGCTAGTGCCCCCTCAGGCAGTGGCCTTGTAGAGCAGTACTTC.

This clonotype was seen many times. DNA of the CDR3: TGTGCCAGCAGCTTAGCGAGGTCGGGGGACTACAATGAGCAGTTCTTC. Translated, it gives CASSLARSGDYNEQFF. The chain has TRBV11-3 and TRBJ2-1; perhaps TRBD2 as D (6 bases). The CDR3 runs to 16 residues. Deletions cut 1 base from V and 3 bases from J, with 13 bases between. Germline CDR1 is SGHNT and CDR2 is YENEEA.

This clonotype was recorded a few times. The chain combines TRBV12-3 or TRBV12-4 with TRBJ2-7; tentatively, D is TRBD2 (5 bases). The length of the CDR3 is 14 residues. The germline V and J ends were trimmed by 5 bases and 0 bases, with 11 bases remaining between them. The CDR3 is CASSPRDYSYEQYF. The CDR3 DNA sequence: TGTGCCAGCAGTCCCCGGGATTACTCCTACGAGCAGTACTTC.

This clonotype was observed many times. The V gene is TRBV2, the J gene TRBJ2-5, with TRBD1 identical over 8 bases. Looked up from germline, CDR1 is SNHLY and CDR2 is FYNNEI. There are 13 residues in the CDR3. J was trimmed by 3 bases and V by 6 bases; bases with no gene match: 3. CDR3 residues: CASSRTGKETQYF. The DNA of the CDR3 is TGTGCCAGCAGCCGGACAGGGAAAGAGACCCAGTACTTC.

The V gene is TRBV12-3 or TRBV12-4, the J gene TRBJ2-7; 7 bases agree with TRBD2. Trimming removed 1 base from V and 3 bases from J; junction bases left unmatched: 6. The CDR3 totals 15 residues. The CDR3 here is CASSLDTGLFYEQYF. The CDR3 DNA sequence: TGTGCCAGCAGTTTAGATACGGGACTATTCTACGAGCAGTACTTC.